These 14 T cell receptor beta chains were sequenced from one sample in a study of early T cells in non-severe SARS-CoV-2 infection. TCRdb used MiXCR to reprocess the 5' RACE reads, holding one entry per CDR3 protein. The sample has just under 90,000 distinct CDR3 sequences, under 15% seen once. Sequencing was carried out using whole blood. These receptors were taken from an adult who was a healthcare worker with PCR-confirmed SARS-CoV-2 infection or an uninfected control (not recorded which).

This clonotype was picked up a small number of times. V gene TRBV28 combines with J gene TRBJ1-1, with D tentatively TRBD1 (5 bases). The CDR3 extends over 13 amino acids. Germline CDR1 and CDR2: MDHEN and SYDVKM. V lost 8 bases to trimming and J lost 0 bases, with 10 bases between them. The CDR3 protein is CASGGVLNTEAFF. The CDR3 DNA reads as TGTGCCAGCGGGGGGGTACTGAACACTGAAGCTTTCTTT.

This clonotype was picked up many times. CDR3 nucleotides: TGTGCCAGCAGGGACCAGGTAGTCGTTAACTATGGCTACACCTTC. This encodes CASRDQVVVNYGYTF. The chain links TRBV2 to TRBJ1-2; D gene uncertain. The CDR3 runs 15 residues. Germline loops: CDR1 SNHLY, CDR2 FYNNEI. Trimming took 6 bases from V and 1 from J, leaving 15 bases between them. Full variable domain (outside the CDR3, taken from reference TRBV2 and TRBJ1-2): EPEVTQTPSHQVTQMGQEVILRCVPISNHLYFYWYRQILGQKVEFLVSFYNNEISEKSEIFDDQFSVERPDGSNFTLKIRSTKLEDSAMYFCASRDQVVVNYGYTFGSGTRLTVV.

The gene calls are TRBV11-2 and TRBJ1-3; D unresolved. Looked up from germline, CDR1 is SGHAT and CDR2 is FQNNGV. CDR3 length: 15 amino acids. V gave up 5 bases and J gave up 1 base, with 12 bases separating them. The CDR3 reads CASSPREVSGNTIYF. Here the CDR3 DNA reads TGTGCCAGCAGCCCCCGGGAGGTATCTGGAAACACCATATATTTT. The whole variable domain, filled in from reference TRBV11-2 and TRBJ1-3, reads EAGVAQSPRYKIIEKRQSVAFWCNPISGHATLYWYQQILGQGPKLLIQFQNNGVVDDSQLPKDRFSAERLKGVDSTLKIQPAKLEDSAVYLCASSPREVSGNTIYFGEGSWLTVV.

There are a few counts of this clonotype. V gene TRBV7-2 combines with J gene TRBJ2-4, with a possible D match to TRBD2 (5 bases). Trimming stripped 1 base from V and 8 bases from J, with 9 bases between. The CDR3 loop spans 13 amino acids. Germline V gene sequence: CDR1 SGHTA, CDR2 FQGNSA. CDR3 loop: CASSLGEPHIQYF. DNA for the CDR3: TGTGCCAGCAGCTTAGGGGAGCCCCACATTCAGTACTTC.

This clonotype was found a few times. CDR3 residues: CATLLDPGGYGYTF. CDR3 sequence (DNA): TGTGCCACTCTCCTTGACCCAGGGGGCTATGGCTACACCTTC. The chain links TRBV19 to TRBJ1-2; 7 bases line up with TRBD1. Germline V lookup: CDR1 LNHDA, CDR2 SQIVND (reference sequence). The junction had 12 bases not matched to a gene; V was cut back by 10 bases and J by 4 bases. The CDR3 has 14 residues.

This clonotype came up many times. This chain uses TRBV18 with TRBJ2-5, with 14 bases lining up with TRBD2. V lost 4 bases and J lost 4; bases outside the gene matches: 8. Germline loops: CDR1 KGHSH, CDR2 LQKENI. The CDR3 extends over 17 amino acids. CDR3 in amino acids: CASSLGLAGASGETQYF. The CDR3 nucleotides are TGTGCCAGCTCACTGGGACTAGCGGGAGCAAGTGGAGAGACCCAGTACTTC. The full variable domain, in which reference TRBV18 and TRBJ2-5 provide the parts outside the CDR3, is NAGVMQNPRHLVRRRGQEARLRCSPMKGHSHVYWYRQLPEEGLKFMVYLQKENIIDESGMPKERFSAEFPKEGPSILRIQQVVRGDSAAYFCASSLGLAGASGETQYFGPGTRLLVL.

The chain carries TRBV29-1 and TRBJ2-7; TRBD2 agrees at 7 bases. The CDR3 loop spans 11 amino acids. Unmatched junction bases numbered 6, after V lost 6 bases and J lost 7 bases. The V gene's germline CDR1 is SQVTM and CDR2 ANQGSEA. CDR3 sequence: CSVGEGPEQYF. The CDR3, as DNA: TGCAGCGTGGGGGAGGGGCCGGAGCAGTACTTC.

This clonotype was picked up many times. The CDR3 loop reads CATSRKTGGGEKLFF. The CDR3 bases are TGTGCCACCAGCAGAAAGACAGGGGGTGGTGAAAAACTGTTTTTT. V usage is TRBV15 and J usage is TRBJ1-4; TRBD1 aligns across 9 bases. V shed 2 bases and J 7 bases; nucleotides not matched to a gene: 5. The CDR3 length is 15 residues. Per germline, CDR1 LNHNV and CDR2 YYDKDF (reference sequence).

This clonotype showed up just a few times. The gene calls are TRBV28 and TRBJ2-7; TRBD2 agrees at 9 bases. The germline V gene encodes CDR1 MDHEN and CDR2 SYDVKM. J was trimmed by 4 bases and V by 6 bases; bases with no gene match: 16. CDR3 length equals 17 residues. Here the CDR3 reads CASRFHSSSGSTYEQYF. Written as DNA, the CDR3 is TGTGCCAGCAGATTCCACTCCAGTAGCGGGAGTACGTACGAGCAGTACTTC.

This clonotype was seen a few times. The chain couples TRBV2 to TRBJ2-1, with 16 bases matching TRBD2. V lost 6 bases and J lost 5; bases outside the gene matches: 13. The CDR3 extends over 19 amino acids. Per germline, CDR1 SNHLY and CDR2 FYNNEI. CDR3 in amino acids: CASRKGLAGGSWGDNEQFF. CDR3 DNA sequence: TGTGCCAGCAGAAAGGGACTAGCGGGAGGGAGCTGGGGGGACAATGAGCAGTTCTTC. Supplemented by reference TRBV2 and TRBJ2-1, the full variable domain reads EPEVTQTPSHQVTQMGQEVILRCVPISNHLYFYWYRQILGQKVEFLVSFYNNEISEKSEIFDDQFSVERPDGSNFTLKIRSTKLEDSAMYFCASRKGLAGGSWGDNEQFFGPGTRLTVL.

This clonotype was detected only a few times. The chain uses TRBV3-1 and TRBJ1-1; 9 bases fit TRBD1. This CDR3 contains 16 residues. Germline-derived CDR1 and CDR2 are LGHDT and YNNKEL (reference sequence). J gave up 1 base and V 0 bases, and 3 bases lay outside the gene matches. The CDR3 DNA reads TGTGCCAGCAGCCAAGATAGGGGACAGGGGAACACTGAAGCTTTCTTT. It codes for CASSQDRGQGNTEAFF.

The V call is TRBV20-1, the J call TRBJ1-5; D call uncertain. The CDR3 contains 13 residues. The germline V and J ends were trimmed by 3 bases and 2 bases, with 8 bases remaining between them. Per germline, CDR1 DFQATT and CDR2 SNEGSKA (reference sequence). CDR3 nucleotides: TGCAGTGCTAGTGGTCTTGGCAATCAGCCCCAGCATTTT. The encoded protein is CSASGLGNQPQHF.

The CDR3 sequence is CASSLGGTRYEQYF. In DNA, the CDR3 is TGTGCCAGCAGCTTGGGGGGGACTCGGTACGAGCAGTACTTC. This chain joins TRBV5-4 and TRBJ2-7; D is perhaps TRBD2 (6 bases). Germline lookup yields CDR1 SGHNT and CDR2 YYREEE (reference sequence). The length of the CDR3 is 14 residues. V was pared by 0 bases and J by 4 bases, with 11 bases between.

This clonotype was seen repeatedly, ten times or more. The V and J genes are TRBV7-6 and TRBJ2-3; 8 positions agree with TRBD1. There are 15 residues in the CDR3. Germline CDR1 SGHVS, CDR2 FNYEAQ. J gave up 7 bases and V 3 bases, and 9 bases lay outside the gene matches. The CDR3 protein is CASSFTGGFGNTQYF. The CDR3 nucleotides read TGTGCCAGCAGCTTTACAGGGGGTTTTGGAAATACGCAGTATTTT.